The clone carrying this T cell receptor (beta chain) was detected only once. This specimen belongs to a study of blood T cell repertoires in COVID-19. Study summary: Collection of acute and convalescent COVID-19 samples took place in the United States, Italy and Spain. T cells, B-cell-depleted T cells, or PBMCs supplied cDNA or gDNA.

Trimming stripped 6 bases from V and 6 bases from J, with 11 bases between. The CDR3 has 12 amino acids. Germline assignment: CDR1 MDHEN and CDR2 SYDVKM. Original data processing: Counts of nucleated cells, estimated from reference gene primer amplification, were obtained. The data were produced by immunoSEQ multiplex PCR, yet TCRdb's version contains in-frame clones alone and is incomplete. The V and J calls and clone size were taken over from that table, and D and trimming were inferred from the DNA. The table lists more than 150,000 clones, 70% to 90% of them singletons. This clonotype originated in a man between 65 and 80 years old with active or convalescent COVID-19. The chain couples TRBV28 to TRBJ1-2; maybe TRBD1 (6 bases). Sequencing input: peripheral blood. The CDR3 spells CASSPHRDGYTF. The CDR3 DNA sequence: TGTGCCAGCAGCCCTCACAGGGATGGCTACACCTTC.